This paragraph reports one T cell receptor beta chain. Its target is not known. As the method for making TCR beta libraries, quantitative 5'-RACE with molecular barcodes was used. TCRdb ran MiXCR on the 5' RACE reads and lists one entry per CDR3 protein. The sample lists a few hundred thousand distinct CDR3 sequences, 20% to 25% seen once, with about an eighth in the top ten. The data derive from a study of CD8 T cells in ankylosing spondylitis. Study-wide findings and caveats: Clones that were linked to disease were CD8+ and were relatively rare in peripheral blood. Previous work reported some of these motif variants in the synovial fluid and blood of reactive arthritis. Matched synovial fluid from ankylosing spondylitis patients was reported to be enriched for disease-linked clones.

V was trimmed by 4 bases and J by 3 bases, leaving 10 bases between them. This CDR3 has 13 residues. The receptor comes from a male donor with ankylosing spondylitis or in good health (not recorded which). This chain connects TRBV12-3 or TRBV12-4 to TRBJ2-7; no reliable D call. Sequencing was performed on blood, either unsorted or a sorted T cell fraction (not recorded which). The DNA of the CDR3 is TGTGCCAGCAGTTACAACGGTAACTACGAGCAGTACTTC. Translating gives CASSYNGNYEQYF.